This T cell receptor (beta chain) was identified during a study of OX40 agonist ivuxolimab in advanced cancers. General study points: The investigators did not determine what antigen specificity the expanded peripheral T cells had.

Regarding this clone: The antigen is undetermined.

Trimming took off 5 bases at V and 4 bases at J, with 19 bases between the two ends. Germline V gives CDR1 SGHNT, CDR2 YYREEE (reference sequence). The CDR3 totals 15 residues. Sequencing used immunoSEQ multiplex PCR; TCRdb keeps in-frame clones, though not all of them. The sample lists over 75,000 clones, more than 80% occurring once. Sample: CD4+ or CD8+ T cells sorted from blood, taken in a trial of the OX40 agonist ivuxolimab. The receptor comes from an adult with an advanced solid tumor such as melanoma, head and neck, liver or kidney cancer. J is TRBJ2-7 and V is TRBV5-4; D gene uncertain. CDR3 sequence reads: CASSQSSTTRYEQYF. The CDR3 nucleotides read TGTGCCAGCAGTCAATCGAGTACCACCAGATACGAGCAGTACTTC.